Below are 18 T cell receptor beta chains sequenced from a single sample in a study of neurological immune-mediated disorders. MiXCR, run by TCRdb on the 5' RACE reads, gives a single entry per CDR3 protein. The sample includes 26,000 or so distinct CDR3 sequences, roughly an eighth of them seen just once. Sequencing was done on a sample of PBMCs. The origin of the receptors is a man aged 60 to 69 in good health.

This clonotype was recorded at least ten times. V usage is TRBV5-1 and J usage is TRBJ1-4; a weak D match, TRBD1 (6 bases). Per the germline V gene, CDR1 is SGHRS and CDR2 is YFSETQ. This CDR3 comprises 15 residues. The V and J ends lost 0 bases and 5 bases respectively, with 11 bases between them. The CDR3 loop is CASSLAGGRNEKLFF. The CDR3 DNA reads as TGCGCCAGCAGCTTGGCCGGGGGGCGAAATGAAAAACTGTTTTTT.

At least ten counts were recorded for this clonotype. The chain employs TRBV3-1 and TRBJ2-5, with D possibly TRBD2 on 6 matching bases. Germline assignment: CDR1 LGHDT and CDR2 YNNKEL (reference sequence). The CDR3 runs 14 residues. V gave up 0 bases and J gave up 10 bases, with 15 bases separating them. The CDR3 nucleotides read TGTGCCAGCAGCCAAGACGCCCAGGCCGGGGGCCAGTACTTC. Translation: CASSQDAQAGGQYF.

This clonotype showed up many times. The CDR3 region has the DNA TGCAGTGCTAGAAGTTGGTCCCAAGGGGAGCAGTACTTC. As protein: CSARSWSQGEQYF. J is TRBJ2-7 and V is TRBV20-1, with D uncertain. V was shortened by 2 bases and J by 7 bases, with 15 bases between the two germline ends. This CDR3 is built from 13 residues. CDR1 and CDR2 from the germline V gene are DFQATT and SNEGSKA (reference sequence).

This clonotype has a count of ten or more. The chain employs TRBV10-3 and TRBJ1-1, with 8 bases matching TRBD1. Germline CDR1 reads ENHRY; CDR2 reads SYGVKD. J gave up 7 bases and V 10 bases, and 8 bases lay outside the gene matches. This CDR3 region has 12 residues. The CDR3 DNA reads TGTGCCACCAGACAGGGGAATTATGAAGCTTTCTTT. Its translation: CATRQGNYEAFF.

The sample holds many counts of this clonotype. The genes are TRBV5-1 and TRBJ2-1; 8 bases align to TRBD1. From germline, CDR1 is SGHRS and CDR2 YFSETQ. This CDR3 region has 15 residues. J was trimmed by 5 bases and V by 1 base; bases with no gene match: 5. The CDR3 spells CASSLHNRGDNEQFF. As DNA, the CDR3 is TGCGCCAGCAGCTTGCACAACAGGGGGGACAATGAGCAGTTCTTC.

This clonotype was recorded at least ten times. The CDR3 here is CASSEDQRRSFAYEQYF. CDR3 DNA sequence: TGTGCCAGCAGTGAAGATCAGAGACGATCCTTTGCCTACGAGCAGTACTTC. The gene calls are TRBV6-1 and TRBJ2-7; D is ambiguous. V was trimmed by 1 base and J by 2 bases, leaving 18 bases between them. CDR3 length equals 17 residues. Germline CDR1 reads MNHNS; CDR2 reads SASEGT.

This clonotype has ten or more counts. The J gene is TRBJ2-1, the V gene TRBV7-2; D is ambiguous. The V end lost 2 bases, the J end lost 7 bases, and 9 bases lay between the germline ends. CDR1 is SGHTA and CDR2 is FQGNSA in the germline V gene. This CDR3 is built from 13 residues. CDR3 sequence (DNA): TGTGCCAGCAGCTTACCAAATCCAAATGAGCAGTTCTTC. Protein sequence: CASSLPNPNEQFF.

By sample share, this clonotype is medium-sized. This chain joins TRBV7-9 and TRBJ1-2; 7 positions agree with TRBD1. V was pared by 4 bases and J by 7 bases, with 9 bases of the junction left unmatched. Germline lookup yields CDR1 SEHNR and CDR2 FQNEAQ (reference sequence). The CDR3 contains 14 residues. CDR3 loop: CASSSTQGRLGYTF. CDR3 DNA sequence: TGTGCCAGCAGCTCCACACAGGGGCGGCTTGGCTACACCTTC. The variable domain in full, with the rest retrieved from reference TRBV7-9 and TRBJ1-2, is DTGVSQNPRHKITKRGQNVTFRCDPISEHNRLYWYRQTLGQGPEFLTYFQNEAQLEKSRLLSDRFSAERPKGSFSTLEIQRTEQGDSAMYLCASSSTQGRLGYTFGSGTRLTVV.

This clonotype was recorded at least ten times. The rearrangement links TRBV10-3 to TRBJ1-5; 9 bases align to TRBD1. The CDR3 extends over 16 amino acids. The germline gives CDR1 ENHRY, CDR2 SYGVKD. V trimming: 2 bases; J trimming: 6 bases; junction bases outside the gene matches: 8. DNA for the CDR3: TGTGCCATCAGTGAGAATCAGGGACAGGGAAGTCAGCCCCAGCATTTT. It codes for CAISENQGQGSQPQHF.

This clonotype occurred many times. V is TRBV20-1 and J is TRBJ2-7; 8 positions agree with TRBD2. Germline CDR1 reads DFQATT; CDR2 reads SNEGSKA (reference sequence). The V segment lost 6 bases and the J segment 0 bases; nucleotides outside the gene matches: 10. CDR3 length equals 15 residues. The CDR3 reads CSATLAGRVSYEQYF. CDR3 nucleotides: TGCAGTGCCACCCTAGCGGGCCGCGTCTCCTACGAGCAGTACTTC.

A few counts support this clonotype. V and J are TRBV6-6 and TRBJ2-1; possible D gene TRBD1, 7 bases. Germline CDR1 and CDR2: MNHNY and SVGAGI (reference sequence). V was trimmed by 6 bases and J by 8 bases, leaving 17 bases between them. The CDR3 is 14 amino acids. CDR3 bases: TGTGCCAGCAGCCGACAGGGAGGTGGCTATGAGCAGTTCTTC. It codes for CASSRQGGGYEQFF.

Sample share makes this clonotype medium-sized. The chain has TRBV10-1 and TRBJ2-3, with 7 bases identical to TRBD1. There are 17 residues in the CDR3. The V segment lost 4 bases and the J segment 4 bases; nucleotides outside the gene matches: 14. The germline gives CDR1 WNHNN, CDR2 SYGVQD (reference sequence). The CDR3 spells CASSGPHRQGRPDTQYF. The CDR3 bases are TGCGCCAGCAGTGGACCCCACCGACAGGGTCGCCCAGATACGCAGTATTTT.

CDR3 sequence: CSARGQYGAGETQYF. The CDR3 region has the DNA TGCAGTGCTAGGGGACAATATGGTGCGGGAGAGACCCAGTACTTC. J is TRBJ2-5 and V is TRBV20-1; D is possibly TRBD1 (6 bases). V lost 3 bases to trimming and J lost 4 bases, with 18 bases between them. In germline, CDR1 is DFQATT, CDR2 SNEGSKA (reference sequence). CDR3 size: 15 residues.

The chain links TRBV7-2 to TRBJ2-3; maybe TRBD1 (6 bases). This CDR3 spans 13 amino acids. In germline, CDR1 is SGHTA, CDR2 FQGNSA. Trimming removed 5 bases at V and 1 base at J, with 7 bases between. The CDR3: CASSRTGTDTQYF. The CDR3 DNA reads as TGTGCCAGCAGCCGGACAGGCACAGATACGCAGTATTTT.

V is TRBV6-9 and J is TRBJ1-3; no firm D call. The CDR3 sequence is 15 residues long. Trimming removed 6 bases at V and 0 bases at J, with 12 bases between. Germline-derived CDR1 and CDR2 are MNHGY and SVAAGI. The CDR3 DNA follows: TGTGCCAGCAGCCCAGGTTCGTCCTCTGGAAACACCATATATTTT. It encodes CASSPGSSSGNTIYF.

This clonotype was counted at least ten times. The rearrangement links TRBV20-1 to TRBJ2-7, with TRBD1 matching over 8 bases. The germline V gene encodes CDR1 DFQATT and CDR2 SNEGSKA (reference sequence). The junction had 10 bases not matched to a gene; V was cut back by 3 bases and J by 3 bases. The CDR3 totals 15 residues. CDR3 nucleotide sequence: TGCAGTGCTAGCGAAACCGGGACAGGACTCTACGAGCAGTACTTC. This sequence encodes CSASETGTGLYEQYF.

This clonotype was recorded only once. Just one base apart from a much larger clone, this may be a read error. The chain recombines TRBV5-1 with TRBJ2-2; a possible D gene is TRBD2 (6 bases). V was shortened by 3 bases and J by 3 bases, with 12 bases between the two germline ends. This CDR3 has 15 residues. Germline CDR1 SGHRS, CDR2 YFSETQ. CDR3 in amino acids: CASSYLGRHTGELFF. The CDR3 nucleotides are TGCGCCAGCAGCTATCTTGGGAGGCACACCGGGGAGCTGTTTTTT.

This clonotype appeared many times. The chain employs TRBV14 and TRBJ1-6, with a weak D call TRBD1 (5 bases). The germline V gene encodes CDR1 SGHDN and CDR2 FVKESK. Trimming took off 2 bases at V and 10 bases at J, with 9 bases between the two ends. The length of the CDR3 is 13 residues. The CDR3 nucleotides are TGTGCCAGCAGCCAAAGGAGGGACTCACCCCTCCACTTT. The encoded protein is CASSQRRDSPLHF.